This T cell receptor (beta chain) is from a study of blood T cells in healthy people across ages (dated by TCRdb to the mid-2010s). About the investigation overall: Template switching captured roughly one uniquely barcoded TCR beta cDNA molecule per two T cells in model experiments. For two donors (one aged 18 to 29 and one aged 80 or older), the study analyzed two additional independent replicas of 1 million unique cDNA reads from the same blood draw. Donors were grouped into four age groups: young (average roughly 16 years), middle-aged (around 39), aged (about 60) and long-lived (around 82). The study measured age-related changes in TCR beta repertoire diversity using deep sequencing normalized with unique cDNA molecular identifiers. To avoid experimental bias, donors of different ages were distributed randomly across sequencing lanes.

This clonotype was counted once. The clone's antigen remains unknown. At one end the junction does not follow the germline gene, possibly because of a read error. The donors were a few dozen Caucasian individuals from Russia, aged roughly 6 to 90 years, who were systemically healthy. Each donor gave ten milliliters of peripheral blood, collected into EDTA-treated Vacutainer tubes. Ficoll-Paque density-gradient centrifugation was used to isolate PBMCs, with at least 7 million per sample. Total RNA, at least 6 micrograms per sample, was extracted from PBMCs with Trizol reagent. The percentages of naive CD45RAhigh/CD27high T cells were determined by flow cytometry on a PBMC aliquot from every donor. What the research found in general, with its limitations: Because donor CMV infection status was unknown, age-related changes in expanded clonotypes were potentially confounded. Estimates of total diversity based on one million sequenced T cells were regarded as lower bounds and as underestimates. Observed TCR beta diversity per million T cells fell roughly linearly with age, and a significant reduction was already apparent by age approximately 41. A strong correlation was found between observed TCR beta diversity and the percentage of naive T cells measured by flow cytometry. Bulk unsorted PBMC profiling prevented conclusive comparison of naive and antigen-experienced compartments. The long-lived group showed more naive CD4+ T cells, fewer expanded clones and increased TCR diversity than the aged group, suggesting age selection.

Including cysteine and phenylalanine, the CDR3 has 13 amino acids. Only the CDR3 region is kept as DNA, spanning 39 bases read in frame from base 1. In the germline V gene (reference sequence), CDR1 corresponds to DFQATT and CDR2 to SNEGSKA. The library was obtained by 5' RACE. The data were produced on an Illumina HiSeq 2500. The second PCR ran for about 7 to 11 cycles and used a J-beta primer mix along with a sample-barcoded 5' primer. A unique molecular identifier was introduced onto each TCR beta cDNA molecule by a template-switch 5' adaptor carrying 12 random nucleotides. Each sample yielded at least 3 million CDR3-containing paired-end reads. First-strand cDNA synthesis was performed from all RNA using the Mint cDNA synthesis kit, with priming by a TRBC-specific oligonucleotide. After uracil-DNA glycosylase treatment, a first 18-cycle PCR used universal primers M1SS and BC2_uni_R on all cDNA. For the original study's pipeline: Normalization of each sample was performed by random selection of 1 million high-quality reads, each carrying a distinct molecular identifier. Reads sharing molecular identifiers were discarded rather than binned into consensus sequences. MiTCR, with a Q25 quality threshold and the strictest error-elimination algorithm, was used for CDR3 identification, clonotype clustering and error correction. A nonparametric unseen species model with Euler transformation was used to estimate a lower bound on total TCR beta diversity. TCRdb reran the public reads through fastp at Q25 and MiXCR, keeping productive beta chains. Every distinct CDR3 protein forms one entry, paired with its most common genes and DNA. The V and J calls and clone size are TCRdb's, not the authors'. This sample holds about 1.6 million distinct CDR3 sequences; roughly a third were observed only once. The ten largest account for about 11% of the sample.

The source of this sequence is a woman between 25 and 40 years old in good health. This chain is built from TRBV20-1 and TRBJ1-2; TRBD1 is a possible D gene, resting on 6 matching bases. Sequencing input: blood. The CDR3 corresponds to CSAETQGSYGNIF. The DNA sequence follows: TGCAGTGCTGAAACCCAGGGGAGCTATGGCAACATCTTC.